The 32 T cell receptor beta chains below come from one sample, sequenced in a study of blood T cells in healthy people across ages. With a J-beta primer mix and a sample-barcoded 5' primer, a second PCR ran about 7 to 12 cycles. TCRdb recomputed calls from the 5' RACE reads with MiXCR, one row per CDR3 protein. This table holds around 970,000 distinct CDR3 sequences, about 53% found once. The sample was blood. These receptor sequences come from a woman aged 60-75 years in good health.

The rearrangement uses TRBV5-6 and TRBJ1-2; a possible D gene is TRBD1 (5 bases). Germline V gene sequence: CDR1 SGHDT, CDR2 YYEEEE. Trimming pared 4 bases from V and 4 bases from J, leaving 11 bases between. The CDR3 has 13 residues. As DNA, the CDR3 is TGTGCCAGCAGCACCGACAGTCTCTATGGCTACACCTTC. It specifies CASSTDSLYGYTF. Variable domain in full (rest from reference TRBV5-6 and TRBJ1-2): DAGVTQSPTHLIKTRGQQVTLRCSPKSGHDTVSWYQQALGQGPQFIFQYYEEEERQRGNFPDRFSGHQFPNYSSELNVNALLLGDSALYLCASSTDSLYGYTFGSGTRLTVV.

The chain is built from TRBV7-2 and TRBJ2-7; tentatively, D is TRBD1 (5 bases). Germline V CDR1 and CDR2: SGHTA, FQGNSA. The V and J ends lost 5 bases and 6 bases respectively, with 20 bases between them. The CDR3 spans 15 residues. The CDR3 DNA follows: TGTGCCAGCAGCCCCGACTTAAACCTGGGGCGCGAGCAGTACTTC. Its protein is CASSPDLNLGREQYF.

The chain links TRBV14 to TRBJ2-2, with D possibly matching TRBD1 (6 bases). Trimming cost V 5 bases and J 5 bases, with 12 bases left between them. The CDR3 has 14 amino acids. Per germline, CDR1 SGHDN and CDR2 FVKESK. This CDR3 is CASSIRGKTGELFF. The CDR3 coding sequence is TGTGCCAGCAGCATTAGGGGGAAGACCGGGGAGCTGTTTTTT.

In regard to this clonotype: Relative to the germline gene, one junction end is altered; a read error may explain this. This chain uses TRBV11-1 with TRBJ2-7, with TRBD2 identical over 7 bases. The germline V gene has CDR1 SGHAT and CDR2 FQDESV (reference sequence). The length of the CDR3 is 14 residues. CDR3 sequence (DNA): TGTGCCAGCAGCTTGCTAGCGGAATCCTACGGGCAGTACTTC. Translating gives CASSLLAESYGQYF.

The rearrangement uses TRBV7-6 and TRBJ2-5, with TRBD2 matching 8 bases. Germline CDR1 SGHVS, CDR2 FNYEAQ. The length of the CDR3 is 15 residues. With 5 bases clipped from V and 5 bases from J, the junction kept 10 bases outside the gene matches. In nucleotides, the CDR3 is TGTGCCAGCAGCATCTCGACTAGCGCAATGGAGACCCAGTACTTC. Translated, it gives CASSISTSAMETQYF.

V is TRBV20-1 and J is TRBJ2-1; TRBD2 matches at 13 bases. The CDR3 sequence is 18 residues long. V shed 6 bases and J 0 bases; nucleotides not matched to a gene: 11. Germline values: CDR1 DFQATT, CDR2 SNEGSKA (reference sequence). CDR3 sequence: CSAPSGLAGRSSYNEQFF. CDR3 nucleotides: TGCAGTGCGCCCTCGGGACTAGCGGGAAGGAGCTCCTACAATGAGCAGTTCTTC.

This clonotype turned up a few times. The CDR3: CATSVGGWGTEAFF. CDR3 nucleotide sequence: TGTGCCACCAGTGTTGGGGGATGGGGCACTGAAGCTTTCTTT. V and J are TRBV24-1 and TRBJ1-1; TRBD1 is a possible D gene (5 bases). There are 14 residues in the CDR3. In germline, CDR1 is KGHDR, CDR2 SFDVKD. V gave up 5 bases and J gave up 4 bases, with 13 bases separating them.

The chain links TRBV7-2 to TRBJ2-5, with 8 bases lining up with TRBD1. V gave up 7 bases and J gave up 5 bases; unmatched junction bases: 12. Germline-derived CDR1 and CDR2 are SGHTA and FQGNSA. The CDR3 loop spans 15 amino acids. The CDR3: CASNLRGRGRETQYF. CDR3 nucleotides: TGTGCCAGCAACCTTAGGGGCAGGGGGCGTGAGACCCAGTACTTC.

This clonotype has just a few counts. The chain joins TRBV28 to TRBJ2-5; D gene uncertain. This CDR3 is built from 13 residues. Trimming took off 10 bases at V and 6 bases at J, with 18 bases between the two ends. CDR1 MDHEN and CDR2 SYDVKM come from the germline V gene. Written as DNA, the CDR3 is TGTGCCATCACGACGTTTGCCTTGAAGACCCAGTACTTC. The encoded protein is CAITTFALKTQYF.

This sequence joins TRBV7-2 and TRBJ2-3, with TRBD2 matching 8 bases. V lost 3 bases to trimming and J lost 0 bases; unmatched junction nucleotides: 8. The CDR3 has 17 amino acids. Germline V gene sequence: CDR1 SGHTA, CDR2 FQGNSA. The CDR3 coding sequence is TGTGCCAGCAGCTTCAGCGGGGGTCTCTTAAGCACAGATACGCAGTATTTT. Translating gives CASSFSGGLLSTDTQYF. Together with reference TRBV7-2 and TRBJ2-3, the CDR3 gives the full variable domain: GAGVSQSPSNKVTEKGKDVELRCDPISGHTALYWYRQSLGQGLEFLIYFQGNSAPDKSGLPSDRFSAERTGGSVSTLTIQRTQQEDSAVYLCASSFSGGLLSTDTQYFGPGTRLTVL.

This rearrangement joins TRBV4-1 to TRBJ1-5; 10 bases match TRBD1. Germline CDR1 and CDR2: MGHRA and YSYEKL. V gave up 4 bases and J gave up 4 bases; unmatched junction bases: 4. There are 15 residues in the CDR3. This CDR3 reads CASSPGQGVNQPQHF. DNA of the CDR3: TGCGCCAGCAGCCCCGGACAGGGGGTTAATCAGCCCCAGCATTTT.

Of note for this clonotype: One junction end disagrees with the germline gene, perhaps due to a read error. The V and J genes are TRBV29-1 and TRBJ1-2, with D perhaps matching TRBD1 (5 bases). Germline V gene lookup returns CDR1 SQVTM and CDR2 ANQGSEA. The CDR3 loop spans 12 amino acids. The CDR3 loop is CRVDLGVYGYTF. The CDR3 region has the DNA TGCCGCGTTGACCTGGGGGTTTATGGCTACACCTTC.

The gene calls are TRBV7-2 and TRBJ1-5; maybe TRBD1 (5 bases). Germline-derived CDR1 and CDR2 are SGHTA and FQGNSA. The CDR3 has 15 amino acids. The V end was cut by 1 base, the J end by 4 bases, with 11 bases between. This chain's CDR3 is CASSLETGRNQPQHF. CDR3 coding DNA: TGTGCCAGCAGCTTAGAGACGGGGCGGAATCAGCCCCAGCATTTT.

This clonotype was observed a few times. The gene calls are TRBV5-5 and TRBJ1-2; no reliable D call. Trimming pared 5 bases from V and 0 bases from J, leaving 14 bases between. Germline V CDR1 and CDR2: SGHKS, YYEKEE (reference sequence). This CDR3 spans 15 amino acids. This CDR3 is CASRAQEKANYGYTF. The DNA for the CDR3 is TGTGCCAGCAGGGCCCAGGAAAAAGCTAACTATGGCTACACCTTC.

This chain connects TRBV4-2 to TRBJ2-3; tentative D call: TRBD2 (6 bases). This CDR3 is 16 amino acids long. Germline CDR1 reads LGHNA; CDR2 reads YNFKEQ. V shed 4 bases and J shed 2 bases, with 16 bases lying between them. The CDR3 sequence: CASSPLPGLDTDTQYF. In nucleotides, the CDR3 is TGTGCCAGCAGCCCGTTGCCGGGACTTGACACAGATACGCAGTATTTT.

This chain's CDR3 is CASSLSRDSNEQFF. The CDR3 DNA follows: TGCGCCAGCAGCTTGTCCCGGGACAGCAATGAGCAGTTCTTC. The gene calls are TRBV5-1 and TRBJ2-1, with 7 nucleotides matching TRBD1. V was pared by 1 base and J by 6 bases, with 4 bases of the junction left unmatched. This CDR3 spans 14 amino acids. Per the germline V gene, CDR1 is SGHRS and CDR2 is YFSETQ. The complete variable domain, with remaining parts taken from reference TRBV5-1 and TRBJ2-1, reads KAGVTQTPRYLIKTRGQQVTLSCSPISGHRSVSWYQQTPGQGLQFLFEYFSETQRNKGNFPGRFSGRQFSNSRSEMNVSTLELGDSALYLCASSLSRDSNEQFFGPGTRLTVL.

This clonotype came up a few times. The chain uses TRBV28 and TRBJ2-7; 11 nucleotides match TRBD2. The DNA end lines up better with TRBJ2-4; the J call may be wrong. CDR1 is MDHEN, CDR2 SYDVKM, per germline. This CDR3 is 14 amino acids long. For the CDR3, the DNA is TGTGCCAGCATCGAGACTAGCGGGATGGACATTCAGTACTTC. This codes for CASIETSGMDIQYF.

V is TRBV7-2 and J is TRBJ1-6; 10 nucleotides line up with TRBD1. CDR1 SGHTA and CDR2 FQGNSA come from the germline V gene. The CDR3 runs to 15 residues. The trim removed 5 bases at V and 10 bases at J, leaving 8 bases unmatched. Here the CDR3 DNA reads TGTGCCAGCAGCGTAGAAAGGACAGGGGGGTCACCCCTCCACTTT. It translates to CASSVERTGGSPLHF.

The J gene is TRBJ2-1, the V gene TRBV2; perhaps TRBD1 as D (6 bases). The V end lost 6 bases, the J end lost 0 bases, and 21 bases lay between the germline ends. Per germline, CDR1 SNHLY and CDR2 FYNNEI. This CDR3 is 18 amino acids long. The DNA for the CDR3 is TGTGCCAGCAGCCCTGACAGGACAGCGATACGCTCCTACAATGAGCAGTTCTTC. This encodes CASSPDRTAIRSYNEQFF.

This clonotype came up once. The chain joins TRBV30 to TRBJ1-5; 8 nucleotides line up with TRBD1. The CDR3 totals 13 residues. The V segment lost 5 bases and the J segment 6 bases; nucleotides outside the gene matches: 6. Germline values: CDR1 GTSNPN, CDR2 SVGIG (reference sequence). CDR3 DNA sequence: TGTGCCTGGGGACAGGGCCTGGGTCAGCCCCAGCATTTT. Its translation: CAWGQGLGQPQHF.

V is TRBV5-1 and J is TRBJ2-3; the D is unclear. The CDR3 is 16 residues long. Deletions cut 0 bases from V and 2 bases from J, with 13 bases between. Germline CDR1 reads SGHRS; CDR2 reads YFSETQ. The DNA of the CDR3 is TGCGCCAGCAGCTTGGCCCGTCCGGGCAACACAGATACGCAGTATTTT. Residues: CASSLARPGNTDTQYF.

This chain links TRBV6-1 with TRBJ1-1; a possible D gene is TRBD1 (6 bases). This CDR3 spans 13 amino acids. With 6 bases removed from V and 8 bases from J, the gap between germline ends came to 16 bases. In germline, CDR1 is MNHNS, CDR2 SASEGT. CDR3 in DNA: TGTGCCAGCAGATACAGGGATTCCGCCGAAGCTTTCTTT. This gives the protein CASRYRDSAEAFF.

Here the CDR3 DNA reads TGTGCCACCAGCCCTCAGGACAGGGATAGCAATCAGCCCCAGCATTTT. Its protein is CATSPQDRDSNQPQHF. The chain couples TRBV15 to TRBJ1-5; 8 nucleotides align to TRBD1. The CDR3 has 16 amino acids. The J segment lost 0 bases and the V segment lost 5 bases, leaving 6 bases of the junction unmatched. Germline V CDR1 and CDR2: LNHNV, YYDKDF (reference sequence).

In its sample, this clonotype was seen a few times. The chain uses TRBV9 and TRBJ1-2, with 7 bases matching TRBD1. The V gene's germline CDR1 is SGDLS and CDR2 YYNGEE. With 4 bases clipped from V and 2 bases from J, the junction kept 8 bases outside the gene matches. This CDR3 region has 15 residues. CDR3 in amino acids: CASSPQTGWNYGYTF. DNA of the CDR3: TGTGCCAGCAGCCCCCAGACAGGGTGGAACTATGGCTACACCTTC.

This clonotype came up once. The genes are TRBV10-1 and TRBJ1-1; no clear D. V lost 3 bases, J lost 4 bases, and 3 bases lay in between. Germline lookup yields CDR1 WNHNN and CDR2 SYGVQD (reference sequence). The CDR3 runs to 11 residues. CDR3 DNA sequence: TGCGCCAGCAGTGATGGCACTGAAGCTTTCTTT. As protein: CASSDGTEAFF.

CDR3 bases: TGTGCCAGCAGGATAGCGGGATCCGCAGATACGCAGTATTTT. Translating it yields CASRIAGSADTQYF. The chain is built from TRBV7-3 and TRBJ2-3; 8 bases align to TRBD2. The CDR3 runs to 14 residues. Germline V gene lookup returns CDR1 SGHTA and CDR2 FQGTGA. V dropped 6 bases and J dropped 4; count of bases not matched to a gene: 6.

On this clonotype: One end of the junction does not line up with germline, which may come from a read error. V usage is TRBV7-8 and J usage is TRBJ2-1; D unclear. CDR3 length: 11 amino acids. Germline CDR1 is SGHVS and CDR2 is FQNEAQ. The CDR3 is CASSPSGEQFF. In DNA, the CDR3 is TGTGCTAGCAGCCCCAGTGGGGAGCAGTTCTTC.

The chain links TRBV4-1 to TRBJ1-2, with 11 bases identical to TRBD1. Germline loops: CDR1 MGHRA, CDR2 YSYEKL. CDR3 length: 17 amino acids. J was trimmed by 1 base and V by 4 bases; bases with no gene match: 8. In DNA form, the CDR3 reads TGCGCCAGCAGCCCAGGGACAGGGGGAATGAATAACTATGGCTACACCTTC. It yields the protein CASSPGTGGMNNYGYTF.

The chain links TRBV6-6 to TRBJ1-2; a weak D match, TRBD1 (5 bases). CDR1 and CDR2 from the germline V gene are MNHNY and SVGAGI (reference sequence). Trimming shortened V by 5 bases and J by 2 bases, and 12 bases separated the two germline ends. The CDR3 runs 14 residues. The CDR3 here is CASSTYQGNYGYTF. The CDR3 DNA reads TGTGCCAGCAGTACATATCAGGGAAACTATGGCTACACCTTC.

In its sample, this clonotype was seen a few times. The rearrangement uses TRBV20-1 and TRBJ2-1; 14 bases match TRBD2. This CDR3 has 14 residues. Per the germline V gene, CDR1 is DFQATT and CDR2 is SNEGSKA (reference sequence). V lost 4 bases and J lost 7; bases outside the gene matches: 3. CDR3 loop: CSATRLAGGNEQFF. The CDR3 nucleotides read TGCAGTGCTACCAGACTAGCGGGAGGGAATGAGCAGTTCTTC.

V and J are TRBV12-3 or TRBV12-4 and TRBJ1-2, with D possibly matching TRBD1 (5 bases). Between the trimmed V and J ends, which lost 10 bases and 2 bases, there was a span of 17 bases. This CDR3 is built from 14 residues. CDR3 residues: CATWGGIRNYGYTF. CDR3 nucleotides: TGTGCCACCTGGGGGGGTATTAGAAACTATGGCTACACCTTC.

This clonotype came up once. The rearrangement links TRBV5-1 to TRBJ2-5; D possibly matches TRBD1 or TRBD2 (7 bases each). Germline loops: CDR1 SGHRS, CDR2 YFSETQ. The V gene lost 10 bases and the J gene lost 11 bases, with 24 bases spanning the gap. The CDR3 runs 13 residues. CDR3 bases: TGCGCCTCCCAGGGGGGAGGGTACAATGAGCAGTACTTC. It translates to CASQGGGYNEQYF. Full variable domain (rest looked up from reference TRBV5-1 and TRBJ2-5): KAGVTQTPRYLIKTRGQQVTLSCSPISGHRSVSWYQQTPGQGLQFLFEYFSETQRNKGNFPGRFSGRQFSNSRSEMNVSTLELGDSALYLCASQGGGYNEQYFGPGTRLLVL.